The clone carrying this T cell receptor (beta chain) was counted a single time. Its specificity is unknown. This specimen comes from a study of tissue T cells after allogeneic stem cell transplantation. Study information: Samples with visible lymphocytes on H&E were prioritized for sequencing. Study conclusions and caveats: Anatomically similar tissues had similar TCR repertoires within each patient.

This research-autopsy study prospectively enrolled adult allogeneic hematopoietic cell transplant recipients with steroid-refractory graft-versus-host disease. Here immunoSEQ multiplex PCR was the method, and the copy in TCRdb shows in-frame clones only, minus some. The table includes around 2,700 clones, about 61% detected once. Looked up from germline, CDR1 is MNHNY and CDR2 is SVGAGI (reference sequence). The V and J ends lost 6 bases and 5 bases, in that order; junction bases with no gene match: 11. This CDR3 has 16 residues. The sequencing used descending colon tissue, collected at autopsy. This sequence originates from a male patient over 55 with steroid-refractory graft-versus-host disease after an allogeneic stem cell transplant. T cells may partly derive from the graft donor. The gene calls are TRBV6-6 and TRBJ2-2, with 8 positions matching TRBD1. The CDR3 reads CASRVAGGAWTGELFF. CDR3 sequence (DNA): TGTGCCAGCAGGGTGGCAGGGGGCGCGTGGACCGGGGAGCTGTTTTTT.